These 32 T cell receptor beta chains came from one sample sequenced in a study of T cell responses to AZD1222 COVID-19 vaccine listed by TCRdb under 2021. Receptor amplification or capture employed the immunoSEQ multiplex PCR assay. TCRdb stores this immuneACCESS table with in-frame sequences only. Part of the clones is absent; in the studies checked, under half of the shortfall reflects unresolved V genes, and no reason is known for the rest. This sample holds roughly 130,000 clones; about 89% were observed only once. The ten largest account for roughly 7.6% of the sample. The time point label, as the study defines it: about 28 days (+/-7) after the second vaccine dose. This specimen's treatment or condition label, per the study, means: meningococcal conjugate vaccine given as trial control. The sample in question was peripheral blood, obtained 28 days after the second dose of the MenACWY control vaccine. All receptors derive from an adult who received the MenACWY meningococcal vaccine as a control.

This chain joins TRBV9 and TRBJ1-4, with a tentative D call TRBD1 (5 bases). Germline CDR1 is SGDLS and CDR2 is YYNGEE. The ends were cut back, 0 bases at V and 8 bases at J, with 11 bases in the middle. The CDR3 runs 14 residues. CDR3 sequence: CASSVAQGAEKLFF. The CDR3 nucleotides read TGTGCCAGCAGCGTAGCCCAGGGCGCGGAAAAACTGTTTTTT.

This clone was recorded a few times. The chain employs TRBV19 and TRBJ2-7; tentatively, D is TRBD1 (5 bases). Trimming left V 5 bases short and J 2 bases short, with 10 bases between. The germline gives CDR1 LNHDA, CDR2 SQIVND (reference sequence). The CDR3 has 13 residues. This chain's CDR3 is CASSGALAYEQYF. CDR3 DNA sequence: TGTGCCAGTAGTGGGGCCTTAGCCTACGAGCAGTACTTC.

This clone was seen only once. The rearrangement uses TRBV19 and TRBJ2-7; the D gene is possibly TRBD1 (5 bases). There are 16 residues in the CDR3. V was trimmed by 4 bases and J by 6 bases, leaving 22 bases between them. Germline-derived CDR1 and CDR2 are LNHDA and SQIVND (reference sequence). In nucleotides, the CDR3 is TGTGCCAGTAGTACCCAAAGGACAAATGTTCGGGTCGAGCAGTACTTC. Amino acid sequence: CASSTQRTNVRVEQYF. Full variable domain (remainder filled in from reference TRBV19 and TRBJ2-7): DGGITQSPKYLFRKEGQNVTLSCEQNLNHDAMYWYRQDPGQGLRLIYYSQIVNDFQKGDIAEGYSVSREKKESFPLTVTSAQKNPTAFYLCASSTQRTNVRVEQYFGPGTRLTVT.

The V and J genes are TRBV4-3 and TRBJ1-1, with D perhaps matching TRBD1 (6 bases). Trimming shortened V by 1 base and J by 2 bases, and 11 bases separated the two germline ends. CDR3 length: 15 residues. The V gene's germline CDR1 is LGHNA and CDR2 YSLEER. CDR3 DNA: TGCGCCAGCAGCCAAGTCCCAGGGGCAAACACTGAAGCTTTCTTT. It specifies CASSQVPGANTEAFF.

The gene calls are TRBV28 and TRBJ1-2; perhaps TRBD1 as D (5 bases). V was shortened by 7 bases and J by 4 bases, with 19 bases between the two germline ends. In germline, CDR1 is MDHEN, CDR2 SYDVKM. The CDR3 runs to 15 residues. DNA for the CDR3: TGTGCCAGCACCGCCGGGTGGGCAGGGAGCTATGGCTACACCTTC. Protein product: CASTAGWAGSYGYTF.

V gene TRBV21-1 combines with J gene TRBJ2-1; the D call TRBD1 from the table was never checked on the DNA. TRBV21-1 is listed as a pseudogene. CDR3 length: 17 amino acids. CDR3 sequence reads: CASSKDQESTSYNEQFF. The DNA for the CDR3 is TGTGCCAGCAGCAAAGATCAGGAATCTACTTCCTACAATGAGCAGTTCTTC.

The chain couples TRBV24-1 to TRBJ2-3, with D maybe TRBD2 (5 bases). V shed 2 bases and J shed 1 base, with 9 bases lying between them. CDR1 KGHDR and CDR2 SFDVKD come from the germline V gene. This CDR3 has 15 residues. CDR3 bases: TGTGCCACCAGTGATTATCGGGAACGCACAGATACGCAGTATTTT. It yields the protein CATSDYRERTDTQYF.

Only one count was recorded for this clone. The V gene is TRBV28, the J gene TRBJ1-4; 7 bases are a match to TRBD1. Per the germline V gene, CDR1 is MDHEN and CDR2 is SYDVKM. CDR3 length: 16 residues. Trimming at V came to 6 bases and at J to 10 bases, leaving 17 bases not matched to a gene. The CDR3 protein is CASSPGQTAGGVKLFF. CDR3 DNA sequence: TGTGCCAGCAGCCCGGGACAGACGGCGGGTGGGGTAAAACTGTTTTTT.

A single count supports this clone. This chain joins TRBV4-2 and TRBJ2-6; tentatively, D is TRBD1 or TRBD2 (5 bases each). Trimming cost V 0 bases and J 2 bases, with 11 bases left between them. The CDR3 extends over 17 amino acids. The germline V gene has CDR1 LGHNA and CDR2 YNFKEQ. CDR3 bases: TGTGCCAGCAGCCAAGATCCCCGGGGCGCTGGGGCCAACGTCCTGACTTTC. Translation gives CASSQDPRGAGANVLTF.

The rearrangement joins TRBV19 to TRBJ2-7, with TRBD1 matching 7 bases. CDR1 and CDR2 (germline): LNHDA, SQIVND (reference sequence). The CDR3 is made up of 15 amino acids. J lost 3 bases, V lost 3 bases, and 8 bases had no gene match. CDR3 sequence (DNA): TGTGCCAGTAGTATGACACCGACAGGGATCTACGAGCAGTACTTC. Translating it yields CASSMTPTGIYEQYF.

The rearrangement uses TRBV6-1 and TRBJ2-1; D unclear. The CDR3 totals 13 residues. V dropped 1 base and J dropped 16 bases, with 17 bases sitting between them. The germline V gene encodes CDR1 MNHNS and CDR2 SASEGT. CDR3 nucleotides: TGTGCCAGCAGTGAAGAAGGAGCACGCACGCCCTTCTTC. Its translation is CASSEEGARTPFF.

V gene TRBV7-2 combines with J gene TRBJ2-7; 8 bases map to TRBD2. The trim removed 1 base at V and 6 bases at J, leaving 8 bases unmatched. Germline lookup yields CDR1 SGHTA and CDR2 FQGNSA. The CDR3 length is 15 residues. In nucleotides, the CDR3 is TGTGCCAGCAGCTTAGACTGGGGACTAGTTAGCGAGCAGTACTTC. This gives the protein CASSLDWGLVSEQYF. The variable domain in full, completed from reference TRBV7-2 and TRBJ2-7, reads GAGVSQSPSNKVTEKGKDVELRCDPISGHTALYWYRQSLGQGLEFLIYFQGNSAPDKSGLPSDRFSAERTGGSVSTLTIQRTQQEDSAVYLCASSLDWGLVSEQYFGPGTRLTVT.

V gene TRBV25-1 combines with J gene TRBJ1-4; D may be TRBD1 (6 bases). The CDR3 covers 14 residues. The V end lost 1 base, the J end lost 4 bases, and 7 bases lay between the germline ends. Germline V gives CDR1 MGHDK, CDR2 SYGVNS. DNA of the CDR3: TGTGCCAGCAGTGAATTCAGGGGTAATGAAAAACTGTTTTTT. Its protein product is CASSEFRGNEKLFF.

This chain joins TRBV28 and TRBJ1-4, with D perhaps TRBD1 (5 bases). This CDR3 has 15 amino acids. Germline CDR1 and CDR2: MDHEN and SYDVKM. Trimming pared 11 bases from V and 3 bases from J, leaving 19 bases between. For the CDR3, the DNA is TGTGCCTCCTCGGACACACGGAGTCCTAATGAAAAACTGTTTTTT. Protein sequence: CASSDTRSPNEKLFF.

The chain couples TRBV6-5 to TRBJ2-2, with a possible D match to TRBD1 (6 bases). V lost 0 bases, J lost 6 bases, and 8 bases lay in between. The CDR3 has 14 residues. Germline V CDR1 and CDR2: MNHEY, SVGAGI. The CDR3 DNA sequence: TGTGCCAGCAGTTACTCGCCAGGGGCCGGGGAGCTGTTTTTT. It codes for CASSYSPGAGELFF.

The CDR3 here is CASYLALGGGQPQHF. CDR3 coding DNA: TGTGCCAGCTATCTAGCTCTAGGGGGAGGTCAGCCCCAGCATTTT. The J gene is TRBJ1-5, the V gene TRBV6-5, with a tentative D call TRBD1 (6 bases). There are 15 residues in the CDR3. Germline lookup yields CDR1 MNHEY and CDR2 SVGAGI. V gave up 8 bases and J gave up 6 bases, with 20 bases separating them.

The chain's CDR3 is CASSAGGADTQYF. CDR3 bases: TGTGCCAGCAGCGCGGGGGGGGCAGATACGCAGTATTTT. The chain carries TRBV9 and TRBJ2-3; 8 bases line up with TRBD2. The CDR3 runs to 13 residues. Germline assignment: CDR1 SGDLS and CDR2 YYNGEE. V gave up 3 bases and J gave up 4 bases; unmatched junction bases: 1.

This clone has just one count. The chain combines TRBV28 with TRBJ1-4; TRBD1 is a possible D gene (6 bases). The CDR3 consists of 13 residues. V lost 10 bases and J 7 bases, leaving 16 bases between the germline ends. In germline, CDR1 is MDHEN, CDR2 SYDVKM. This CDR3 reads CATGGARGEKLFF. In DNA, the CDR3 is TGTGCCACCGGGGGGGCGCGAGGTGAAAAACTGTTTTTT.

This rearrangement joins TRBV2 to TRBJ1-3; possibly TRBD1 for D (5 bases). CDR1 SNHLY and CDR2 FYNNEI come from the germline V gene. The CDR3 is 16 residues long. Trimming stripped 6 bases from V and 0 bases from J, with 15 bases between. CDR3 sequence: CASREDAGSSGNTIYF. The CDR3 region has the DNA TGTGCCAGCAGAGAGGATGCAGGGAGCTCTGGAAACACCATATATTTT. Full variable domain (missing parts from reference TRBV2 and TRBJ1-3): EPEVTQTPSHQVTQMGQEVILRCVPISNHLYFYWYRQILGQKVEFLVSFYNNEISEKSEIFDDQFSVERPDGSNFTLKIRSTKLEDSAMYFCASREDAGSSGNTIYFGEGSWLTVV.

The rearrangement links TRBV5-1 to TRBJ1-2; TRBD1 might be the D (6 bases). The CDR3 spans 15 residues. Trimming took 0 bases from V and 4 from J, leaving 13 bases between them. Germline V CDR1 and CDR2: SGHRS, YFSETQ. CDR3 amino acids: CASSLDPGAGYGYTF. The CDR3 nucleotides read TGCGCCAGCAGCTTGGACCCGGGGGCGGGCTATGGCTACACCTTC.

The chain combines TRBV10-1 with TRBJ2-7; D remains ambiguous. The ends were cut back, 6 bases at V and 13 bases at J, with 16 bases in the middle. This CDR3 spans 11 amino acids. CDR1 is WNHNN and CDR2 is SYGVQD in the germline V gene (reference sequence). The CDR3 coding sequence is TGCGCCAGCAGAGCTGCCGGGCGGTTCTACTTC. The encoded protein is CASRAAGRFYF.

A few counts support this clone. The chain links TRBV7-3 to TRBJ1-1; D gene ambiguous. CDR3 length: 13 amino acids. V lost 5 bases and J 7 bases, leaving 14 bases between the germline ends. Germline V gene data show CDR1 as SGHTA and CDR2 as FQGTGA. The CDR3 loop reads CASSASAGYEAFF. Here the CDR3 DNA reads TGTGCCAGCAGCGCATCGGCAGGTTATGAAGCTTTCTTT.

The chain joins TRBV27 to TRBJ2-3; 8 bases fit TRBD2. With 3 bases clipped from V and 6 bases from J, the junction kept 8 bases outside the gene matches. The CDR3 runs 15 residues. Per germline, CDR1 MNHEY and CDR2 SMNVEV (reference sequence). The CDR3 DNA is TGTGCCAGCAGTTTGAGTGCAGCGGGAGATGATACGCAGTATTTT. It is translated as CASSLSAAGDDTQYF.

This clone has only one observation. The CDR3 is CASSLVRGRAPLHF. The CDR3 DNA sequence: TGTGCCAGCAGCTTAGTGCGAGGGCGGGCACCCCTCCACTTT. This sequence joins TRBV11-2 and TRBJ1-6; no clear D gene. Per the germline V gene, CDR1 is SGHAT and CDR2 is FQNNGV. Trimming stripped 1 base from V and 11 bases from J, with 12 bases between. The CDR3 runs 14 residues.

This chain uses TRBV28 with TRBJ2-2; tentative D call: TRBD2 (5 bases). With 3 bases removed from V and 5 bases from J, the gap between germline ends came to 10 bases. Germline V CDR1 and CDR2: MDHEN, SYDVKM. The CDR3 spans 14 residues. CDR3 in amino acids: CASSFNGGTGELFF. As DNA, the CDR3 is TGTGCCAGCAGTTTTAATGGAGGAACCGGGGAGCTGTTTTTT.

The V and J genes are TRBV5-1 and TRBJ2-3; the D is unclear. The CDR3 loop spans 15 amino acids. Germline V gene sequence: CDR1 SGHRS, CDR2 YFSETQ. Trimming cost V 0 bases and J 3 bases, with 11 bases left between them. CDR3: CASSLVSEGTDTQYF. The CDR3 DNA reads TGCGCCAGCAGCTTGGTGTCGGAAGGGACAGATACGCAGTATTTT.

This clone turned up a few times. The DNA of the CDR3 is TGCGCCAGCAGCCAGGGCGACAGGGACCAAGAGACCCAGTACTTC. Protein product: CASSQGDRDQETQYF. The chain carries TRBV4-3 and TRBJ2-5; 7 bases are shared with TRBD1. This CDR3 has 15 amino acids. The V gene end was trimmed by 3 bases and the J gene end by 0 bases; junction bases not matched to a gene: 4. Germline V gene lookup returns CDR1 LGHNA and CDR2 YSLEER.

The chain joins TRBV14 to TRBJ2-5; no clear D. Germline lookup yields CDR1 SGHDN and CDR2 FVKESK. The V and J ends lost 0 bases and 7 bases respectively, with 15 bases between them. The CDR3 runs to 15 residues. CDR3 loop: CASSQEGKGLATQYF. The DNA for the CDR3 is TGTGCCAGCAGCCAAGAGGGAAAGGGTTTGGCGACCCAGTACTTC.

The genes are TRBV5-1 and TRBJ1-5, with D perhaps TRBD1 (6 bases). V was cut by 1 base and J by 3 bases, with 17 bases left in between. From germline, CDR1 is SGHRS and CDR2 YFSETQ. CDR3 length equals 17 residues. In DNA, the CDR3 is TGCGCCAGCAGCTTGTTATTGTGGGGGGGCTCCAATCAGCCCCAGCATTTT. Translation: CASSLLLWGGSNQPQHF.

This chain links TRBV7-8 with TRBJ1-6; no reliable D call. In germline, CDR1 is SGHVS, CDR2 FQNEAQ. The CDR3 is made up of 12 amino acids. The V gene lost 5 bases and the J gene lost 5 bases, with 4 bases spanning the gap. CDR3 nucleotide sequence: TGTGCCAGCAGCCAAGATAATTCACCCCTCCACTTT. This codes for CASSQDNSPLHF.

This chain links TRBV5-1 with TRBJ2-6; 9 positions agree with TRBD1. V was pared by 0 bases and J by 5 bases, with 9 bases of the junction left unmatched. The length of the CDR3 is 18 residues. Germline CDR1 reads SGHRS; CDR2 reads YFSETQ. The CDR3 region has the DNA TGCGCCAGCAGCTTGGTATTGTCGTACAGGGGGCGGGCCAACGTCCTGACTTTC. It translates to CASSLVLSYRGRANVLTF.

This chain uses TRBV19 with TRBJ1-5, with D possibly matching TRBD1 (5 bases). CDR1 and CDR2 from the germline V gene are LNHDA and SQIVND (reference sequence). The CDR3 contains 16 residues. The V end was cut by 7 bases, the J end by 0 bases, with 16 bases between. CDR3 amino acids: CASIKRGGNSNQPQHF. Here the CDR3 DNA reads TGTGCCAGTATTAAACGGGGGGGAAATAGCAATCAGCCCCAGCATTTT.